Below, 16 T cell receptor beta chains from the same sample are listed, as sequenced in a study of T-cell memory formation after mild COVID-19. TCRdb re-called the 5' RACE reads with MiXCR, one entry per CDR3 protein. The sample has 350,000 to 450,000 distinct CDR3 sequences, 20% seen once. Sequencing was carried out using PBMCs or a T cell subset sorted from them (not recorded which). The receptors shown here come from an adult woman who had mild COVID-19 (a few samples of this study predate the infection). Cell type and time point are not known.

This clonotype showed up just a few times. This chain connects TRBV20-1 to TRBJ2-4, with D unclear. Deletions cut 3 bases from V and 1 base from J, with 7 bases between. This CDR3 has 13 amino acids. The germline V gene encodes CDR1 DFQATT and CDR2 SNEGSKA (reference sequence). Here the CDR3 reads CSASLRAKNIQYF. DNA for the CDR3: TGCAGTGCTAGCCTCAGGGCCAAAAACATTCAGTACTTC.

This clonotype has a handful of counts. CDR3 nucleotides: TGTGCCAGCAGCCATATGGGGGATAGCAATCAGCCCCAGCATTTT. Amino acids: CASSHMGDSNQPQHF. The V and J genes are TRBV7-9 and TRBJ1-5; possibly TRBD1 for D (5 bases). The CDR3 totals 15 residues. V gave up 5 bases and J gave up 0 bases, with 11 bases separating them. Germline V gives CDR1 SEHNR, CDR2 FQNEAQ (reference sequence).

In this sample, this clonotype turned up a few times. In DNA form, the CDR3 reads TGCGCCAGCAGGGAGGGTTACTACGAGCAGTACTTC. It is translated as CASREGYYEQYF. The chain is built from TRBV5-1 and TRBJ2-7; TRBD2 might be the D (6 bases). Germline lookup yields CDR1 SGHRS and CDR2 YFSETQ. V lost 5 bases and J lost 3, with 9 bases in between. The CDR3 loop spans 12 amino acids.

V gene TRBV6-6 combines with J gene TRBJ2-1, with D tentatively TRBD2 (5 bases). The CDR3 is made up of 12 amino acids. V dropped 8 bases and J dropped 2 bases, with 7 bases sitting between them. Germline CDR1 MNHNY, CDR2 SVGAGI (reference sequence). The CDR3 here is CASEGTYNEQFF. Written as DNA, the CDR3 is TGTGCCAGCGAGGGCACCTACAATGAGCAGTTCTTC.

This clonotype was seen a handful of times. The chain has TRBV20-1 and TRBJ2-5; D possibly corresponds to TRBD1 (6 bases). Germline CDR1 DFQATT, CDR2 SNEGSKA (reference sequence). This CDR3 is 16 amino acids long. V was pared by 1 base and J by 5 bases, with 20 bases between. For the CDR3, the DNA is TGCAGTGCTAGAGTCAGGGGAACAGCTCCGGGGGAGACCCAGTACTTC. Its protein is CSARVRGTAPGETQYF.

This rearrangement joins TRBV5-1 to TRBJ1-3; D not resolved. This CDR3 is built from 15 residues. Trimming pared 2 bases from V and 0 bases from J, leaving 9 bases between. CDR1 is SGHRS and CDR2 is YFSETQ in the germline V gene. The CDR3 loop is CASSFGDTSGNTIYF. CDR3 nucleotides: TGCGCCAGCAGCTTCGGAGACACCTCTGGAAACACCATATATTTT.

CDR3 DNA sequence: TGCAGCGTTGGCCCCGACTCGACAGGGGCACTCTATGGCTACACCTTC. Protein: CSVGPDSTGALYGYTF. This rearrangement joins TRBV29-1 to TRBJ1-2, with TRBD1 identical over 8 bases. Germline values: CDR1 SQVTM, CDR2 ANQGSEA. V lost 4 bases, J lost 4 bases, and 14 bases stayed unmatched. This CDR3 is 16 amino acids long.

CDR3 sequence (DNA): TGTGCCAGCAGTCCGGGGACAGGATTTGCCTACGAGCAGTACTTC. Its protein is CASSPGTGFAYEQYF. The gene calls are TRBV12-3 or TRBV12-4 and TRBJ2-7; 8 nucleotides line up with TRBD1. Trimming cost V 5 bases and J 2 bases; bases outside gene matches: 8. This CDR3 comprises 15 residues.

The chain has TRBV9 and TRBJ1-2; D possibly corresponds to TRBD1 (5 bases). Trimming cost V 3 bases and J 8 bases, with 11 bases left between them. The germline CDR1 and CDR2 sequences are SGDLS and YYNGEE. This CDR3 comprises 12 residues. The CDR3: CASSAGQRGYTF. CDR3 coding DNA: TGTGCCAGCAGCGCCGGACAACGCGGCTACACCTTC.

The chain links TRBV5-5 to TRBJ2-1; no clear D gene. Trimming took off 6 bases at V and 6 bases at J, with 10 bases between the two ends. The CDR3 sequence is 12 residues long. Germline V lookup: CDR1 SGHKS, CDR2 YYEKEE (reference sequence). CDR3 in amino acids: CASTPESNEQFF. CDR3 DNA: TGTGCCAGCACCCCGGAAAGCAATGAGCAGTTCTTC.

The chain recombines TRBV12-3 or TRBV12-4 with TRBJ2-1; 7 bases are a match to TRBD1. The CDR3 is 14 residues long. Trimming cost V 7 bases and J 2 bases; bases outside gene matches: 5. The CDR3 DNA is TGTGCCAGCACCCCGGGACAGCCCTACAATGAGCAGTTCTTC. Translating it yields CASTPGQPYNEQFF.

The gene calls are TRBV5-1 and TRBJ1-6; a weak D match, TRBD1 (6 bases). Trimming pared 1 base from V and 8 bases from J, leaving 10 bases between. CDR1 is SGHRS, CDR2 YFSETQ, per germline. The CDR3 loop spans 14 amino acids. The CDR3 sequence is CASSLPGADSPLHF. The DNA of the CDR3 is TGCGCCAGCAGCTTGCCGGGGGCTGATTCACCCCTCCACTTT.

The chain employs TRBV9 and TRBJ2-2, with unresolved D. V shed 0 bases and J shed 7 bases, with 16 bases lying between them. This CDR3 has 16 residues. Germline values: CDR1 SGDLS, CDR2 YYNGEE. The CDR3 coding sequence is TGTGCCAGCAGCGTAGCTACCTCGTTTGGAATCGGGGAGCTGTTTTTT. Amino acids: CASSVATSFGIGELFF.

This clonotype turned up a few times. The chain employs TRBV7-3 and TRBJ1-1; no definite D call. This CDR3 is built from 16 residues. CDR1 and CDR2 from the germline V gene are SGHTA and FQGTGA. The germline V and J ends were trimmed by 1 base and 3 bases, with 15 bases remaining between them. DNA of the CDR3: TGTGCCAGCAGCTTAATGGCAGTTCCTATGGACACTGAAGCTTTCTTT. The encoded protein is CASSLMAVPMDTEAFF.

J is TRBJ2-7 and V is TRBV30; 8 nucleotides agree with TRBD1. Trimming removed 5 bases from V and 0 bases from J; junction bases left unmatched: 3. Germline V gives CDR1 GTSNPN, CDR2 SVGIG (reference sequence). CDR3 length: 13 amino acids. CDR3 region: CAWGDRNSYEQYF. CDR3 nucleotide sequence: TGTGCCTGGGGGGACAGGAACTCCTACGAGCAGTACTTC.

This clonotype was observed a few times. This chain joins TRBV6-4 and TRBJ2-1; TRBD1 might be the D (6 bases). The germline gives CDR1 MRHNA, CDR2 SNTAGT. V dropped 5 bases and J dropped 10 bases, with 12 bases sitting between them. The CDR3 contains 12 residues. The CDR3 DNA follows: TGTGCCAGCAGTCGTACCGGGACAGAGCAGTTCTTC. Translating it yields CASSRTGTEQFF.